This T cell receptor (beta chain) was documented in a study of T-cell memory formation after mild COVID-19. Notes on the study in general: Memory cells collected pre-infection included some clones that later responded, suggesting cross-reactive memory joined. Mainly in CM and EM were contracting CD4+ clones; CD8+ were in EMRA.

Researchers used 5'RACE with constant-segment primers to make TCR alpha and TCR beta cDNA libraries that carry sample barcodes and UMIs. TCRdb called the 5' RACE reads again in MiXCR, with one record for every CDR3 protein. The table includes 190,000 or so distinct CDR3 sequences, around a fifth detected once. Trimming at V came to 5 bases and at J to 7 bases, leaving 10 bases not matched to a gene. This CDR3 spans 14 amino acids. Germline CDR1 is ENHRY and CDR2 is SYGVKD. This clonotype came up a few times. Its antigen is not known. This chain uses TRBV10-3 with TRBJ2-7; 8 bases are a match to TRBD1. This TCR derives from an adult woman who had mild COVID-19 (a few samples of this study predate the infection). Cell type and time point are not known. Sequenced material: PBMCs or a T cell subset sorted from them (not recorded which). The chain's CDR3 is CAISYGQGYDEQYF. The CDR3 nucleotides read TGTGCCATCAGTTATGGACAGGGTTACGATGAGCAGTACTTC.